This entry lists 8 T cell receptor beta chains sequenced from one sample in a study of T cell clonality in common variable immunodeficiency (dated by TCRdb to between 2015 and 2016). Library preparation employed the immunoSEQ multiplex PCR assay. In its TCRdb copy, this immuneACCESS table keeps in-frame sequences only and misses some clones. Where compared with another copy, unresolved V genes explain less than half of these, and the others have no known cause. This sample was tabulated with some 60,000 clones, among which there are no singletons. The top ten constitute 1.5% to 2% of the sample. Specimen: peripheral blood mononuclear cells. The receptors derive from a person aged 18-70 years in good health.

This clone was picked up many times. The read comes to an end 3 residues before the CDR3 does, leaving the germline J gene to fill in the end. The chain carries TRBV27 and TRBJ2-2, with TRBD1 matching over 9 bases. The CDR3 spans 14 residues. Germline CDR1 MNHEY, CDR2 SMNVEV (reference sequence). Germline trimming cut 4 bases from V and 10 bases from J; bases unmatched to any gene: 7. The chain's CDR3 is CASSYLQGAKELFF. The CDR3 DNA, read in part, is TGTGCCAGCAGTTACCTACAGGGGGCAAAGGAG.

This clone was found many times. The read finishes 3 residues shy of the CDR3 end, and the germline J gene is used to complete it. The sample holds other DNA sequences that translate to the same CDR3. J is TRBJ2-7 and V is TRBV11-2; D remains unclear. This CDR3 contains 14 residues. Trimming stripped 3 bases from V and 0 bases from J, with 9 bases between. Germline V CDR1 and CDR2: SGHAT, FQNNGV. CDR3 region: CASSLGRNSYEQYF. Partial CDR3 DNA: TGTGCCAGCAGCTTGGGCCGGAACTCCTACGAG.

The table lists this clone with many counts. Read sequence stops 3 residues before the CDR3 end, and the germline J gene provides the missing end. The V and J genes are TRBV5-1 and TRBJ1-1, with 9 bases lining up with TRBD1. This CDR3 contains 14 residues. Germline V gene data show CDR1 as SGHRS and CDR2 as YFSETQ. Germline trimming cut 2 bases from V and 7 bases from J; bases unmatched to any gene: 6. CDR3 bases read: TGCGCCAGCAGCTTACAGGGGGCTAAGGATGAA. As protein: CASSLQGAKDE. The full CDR3 protein is CASSLQGAKDEAFF.

This clone was observed many times. The CDR3 end lies 3 residues beyond the end of the read and is filled in from the germline J gene. The chain couples TRBV14 to TRBJ2-2, with 8 bases aligning to TRBD1. CDR3 size: 17 residues. Per germline, CDR1 SGHDN and CDR2 FVKESK. V trimming: 6 bases; J trimming: 1 base; junction bases outside the gene matches: 10. Partial CDR3 DNA: TGTGCCAGCAGTCGAACTTGGACAGGGAAGAACACCGGGGAG. It translates to CASSRTWTGKNTGE. The full CDR3 protein reads CASSRTWTGKNTGELFF. The entire variable domain, with the rest obtained from reference TRBV14 and TRBJ2-2, is as follows: EAGVTQFPSHSVIEKGQTVTLRCDPISGHDNLYWYRRVMGKEIKFLLHFVKESKQDESGMPNNRFLAERTGGTYSTLKVQPAELEDSGVYFCASSRTWTGKNTGELFFGEGSRLTVL.

This clone was found many times. Read data end 3 residues before the CDR3 end; the end is taken from the germline J gene. The chain joins TRBV5-5 to TRBJ2-7; D is unresolved. Trimming removed 3 bases at V and 0 bases at J, with 7 bases between. The CDR3 contains 13 residues. The V gene's germline CDR1 is SGHKS and CDR2 YYEKEE (reference sequence). CDR3 DNA (partial): TGTGCCAGCAGCTCATTACACTCCTACGAG. Protein product: CASSSLHSYE. The complete CDR3 reads CASSSLHSYEQYF.

This clone was counted only a few times. The CDR3 end falls 3 residues outside the read, so it is completed with the germline J gene. The genes are TRBV5-1 and TRBJ2-2, with 9 bases lining up with TRBD2. CDR3 length: 17 amino acids. V lost 3 bases to trimming and J lost 6 bases; unmatched junction nucleotides: 12. Germline-derived CDR1 and CDR2 are SGHRS and YFSETQ. CDR3 DNA (partial): TGCGCCAGCAGCTGGCCCACGGGTAGCGGGAGTGCCGGGGAG. Amino acids: CASSWPTGSGSAGE. The full CDR3 protein reads CASSWPTGSGSAGELFF. The full variable domain, in which reference TRBV5-1 and TRBJ2-2 provide the parts outside the CDR3, is KAGVTQTPRYLIKTRGQQVTLSCSPISGHRSVSWYQQTPGQGLQFLFEYFSETQRNKGNFPGRFSGRQFSNSRSEMNVSTLELGDSALYLCASSWPTGSGSAGELFFGEGSRLTVL.

This clone was counted many times. The read comes to an end 3 residues before the CDR3 does, leaving the germline J gene to fill in the end. The chain employs TRBV20-1 and TRBJ1-2; unclear D gene. The CDR3 consists of 12 residues. Trimming removed 4 bases from V and 6 bases from J, with 12 bases in between. Germline V gives CDR1 DFQATT, CDR2 SNEGSKA (reference sequence). Partial CDR3 DNA: TGCAGTGCTACTCCAGTTCTGGATGGC. It yields the protein CSATPVLDG. The whole CDR3 is CSATPVLDGYTF.

Many counts were recorded for this clone. Here the CDR3 reads CASQLTGLAGERNNEQFF. The CDR3 DNA, read in part, is TGCGCCAGCCAGCTAACGGGACTAGCGGGAGAGCGAAACAATGAG. The V and J genes are TRBV5-1 and TRBJ2-1; 14 bases agree with TRBD2. With the read ending 3 residues before the CDR3 end, the germline J gene is used to fill in that end. With V trimmed by 7 bases and J by 5 bases, 14 bases remained unmatched. The CDR3 is 18 amino acids. Germline loops: CDR1 SGHRS, CDR2 YFSETQ.